What follows are 5 T cell receptor beta chains derived from one specimen sequenced in a study of cytomegalovirus exposure and HLA in healthy donors. Researchers ran the PCR with 60 Vbeta and 13 Jbeta primers. Some clones are missing from TCRdb's copy, which holds only in-frame ones; the method was immunoSEQ multiplex PCR. The table shows roughly 160,000 clones, with approximately 88% occurring only once. The specimen sequenced was PBMCs. These receptors all stem from a boy aged 2 to 10 in good health and CMV-seronegative.

The chain recombines TRBV10-3 with TRBJ2-7; TRBD2 is a possible D gene (6 bases). This CDR3 region has 13 residues. V lost 4 bases and J lost 6, with 13 bases in between. Germline V gives CDR1 ENHRY, CDR2 SYGVKD. CDR3 amino acids: CAISVGSPSEQYF. CDR3 nucleotides: TGTGCCATCAGTGTCGGGAGTCCCTCCGAGCAGTACTTC.

The V and J genes are TRBV5-1 and TRBJ2-1; unclear D gene. CDR1 and CDR2 from the germline V gene are SGHRS and YFSETQ. V was trimmed by 2 bases and J by 1 base, leaving 10 bases between them. The CDR3 has 15 amino acids. CDR3: CASSLESGSYNEQFF. In DNA form, the CDR3 reads TGCGCCAGCAGCTTAGAGTCCGGTTCCTACAATGAGCAGTTCTTC. The full variable domain, with the rest looked up from reference TRBV5-1 and TRBJ2-1, is KAGVTQTPRYLIKTRGQQVTLSCSPISGHRSVSWYQQTPGQGLQFLFEYFSETQRNKGNFPGRFSGRQFSNSRSEMNVSTLELGDSALYLCASSLESGSYNEQFFGPGTRLTVL.

The V and J genes are TRBV7-3 and TRBJ2-5; D is possibly TRBD2 (6 bases). Germline CDR1 SGHTA, CDR2 FQGTGA. The V and J ends lost 4 bases and 5 bases respectively, with 11 bases between them. The CDR3 spans 13 residues. The CDR3 region has the DNA TGTGCCAGCAGCTCCACTAGCACGGAGACCCAGTACTTC. Its translation is CASSSTSTETQYF.

This chain uses TRBV5-8 with TRBJ2-6; 11 positions match TRBD1. Germline V gene lookup returns CDR1 SGHTS and CDR2 YDEGEE. The junction had 5 bases not matched to a gene; V was cut back by 5 bases and J by 7 bases. The CDR3 loop spans 15 amino acids. The CDR3 nucleotides read TGTGCCAGCAGGCGAAGGACAGGGGGCGCCAACGTCCTGACTTTC. Translation gives CASRRRTGGANVLTF.

The chain couples TRBV27 to TRBJ2-7, with TRBD1 identical over 8 bases. CDR1 is MNHEY, CDR2 SMNVEV, per germline (reference sequence). The CDR3 totals 15 residues. V lost 6 bases, J lost 1 base, and 8 bases stayed unmatched. This chain's CDR3 is CASRWTGKISYEQYV. The CDR3 nucleotides are TGTGCCAGCAGGTGGACAGGGAAAATTTCCTACGAGCAGTACGTC.